One sample yielded the 16 T cell receptor beta chains listed below, sequenced in a study of OX40 agonist ivuxolimab in advanced cancers. Only in-frame clones appear in the TCRdb table, and some are missing; sequencing was by immunoSEQ multiplex PCR. Counted here are tens of thousands of clones, 80% to 85% occurring once; the ten biggest clones make up approximately 4.3%. Here the sequenced sample was CD4+ or CD8+ T cells sorted from blood, taken in a trial of the OX40 agonist ivuxolimab. The receptors were sampled from an adult with an advanced solid tumor such as melanoma, head and neck, liver or kidney cancer.

J is TRBJ2-1 and V is TRBV10-3; TRBD2 might be the D (5 bases). Germline CDR1 reads ENHRY; CDR2 reads SYGVKD. Trimming stripped 4 bases from V and 8 bases from J, with 12 bases between. The CDR3 contains 13 residues. This CDR3 reads CAISATSLDEQFF. The CDR3 DNA follows: TGTGCCATCAGTGCCACTAGTCTCGATGAGCAGTTCTTC.

The chain joins TRBV25-1 to TRBJ2-7; D gene ambiguous. V was cut by 4 bases and J by 1 base, with 2 bases left in between. Germline V lookup: CDR1 MGHDK, CDR2 SYGVNS. CDR3 size: 11 residues. The DNA for the CDR3 is TGTGCCAGCAGTGGATCCTACGAGCAGTACTTC. Amino acid sequence: CASSGSYEQYF.

V and J are TRBV5-8 and TRBJ2-1; 7 positions match TRBD2. The germline CDR1 and CDR2 sequences are SGHTS and YDEGEE. The J segment lost 9 bases and the V segment lost 3 bases, leaving 3 bases of the junction unmatched. The CDR3 extends over 12 amino acids. CDR3: CASSWSGAEQFF. In nucleotides, the CDR3 is TGTGCCAGCAGCTGGAGCGGGGCTGAGCAGTTCTTC.

V is TRBV7-2 and J is TRBJ2-3; 14 bases are shared with TRBD2. CDR1 is SGHTA, CDR2 FQGNSA, per germline. This CDR3 is 16 amino acids long. Trimming cost V 5 bases and J 7 bases; bases outside gene matches: 8. This CDR3 is CASSDRLAGGANTQYF. CDR3 sequence (DNA): TGTGCCAGCAGCGACAGACTAGCGGGAGGGGCGAATACGCAGTATTTT.

The chain joins TRBV5-6 to TRBJ1-3, with unresolved D. CDR3 length: 15 residues. The germline V gene encodes CDR1 SGHDT and CDR2 YYEEEE. V dropped 0 bases and J dropped 0 bases, with 7 bases sitting between them. The CDR3 protein is CASSLVAVSGNTIYF. CDR3 DNA sequence: TGTGCCAGCAGCTTGGTGGCGGTCTCTGGAAACACCATATATTTT.

The genes are TRBV6-6 and TRBJ2-7, with 10 bases lining up with TRBD1. This CDR3 region has 15 residues. V lost 6 bases to trimming and J lost 6 bases; unmatched junction nucleotides: 11. Germline values: CDR1 MNHNY, CDR2 SVGAGI (reference sequence). CDR3 residues: CASREAGQGLGEQYF. CDR3 in DNA: TGTGCCAGCAGGGAGGCGGGACAGGGGTTGGGCGAGCAGTACTTC.

The rearrangement joins TRBV27 to TRBJ2-7, with a tentative D call TRBD2 (6 bases). This CDR3 has 13 amino acids. Per germline, CDR1 MNHEY and CDR2 SMNVEV (reference sequence). V lost 6 bases to trimming and J lost 6 bases, with 15 bases between them. Here the CDR3 reads CASRGTSLREQYF. For the CDR3, the DNA is TGTGCCAGCAGGGGAACTAGCCTCCGCGAGCAGTACTTC.

The chain has TRBV9 and TRBJ2-7, with 10 bases matching TRBD1. V was clipped by 4 bases and J by 4 bases; unmatched bases: 5. Per germline, CDR1 SGDLS and CDR2 YYNGEE. The CDR3 loop spans 14 amino acids. The CDR3 is CASSPRDRGYEQYF. CDR3 sequence (DNA): TGTGCCAGCAGCCCACGGGACAGGGGTTACGAGCAGTACTTC.

V and J are TRBV5-4 and TRBJ2-5; no reliable D call. V was pared by 0 bases and J by 1 base, with 7 bases between. Germline-derived CDR1 and CDR2 are SGHNT and YYREEE (reference sequence). The CDR3 totals 14 residues. CDR3 sequence: CASSLGPSQETQYF. The CDR3 DNA reads as TGTGCCAGCAGCTTGGGGCCTTCCCAAGAGACCCAGTACTTC.

The chain is built from TRBV5-4 and TRBJ1-2; D ambiguous. V was clipped by 3 bases and J by 0 bases, with 6 bases between them. The CDR3 runs 13 residues. CDR1 SGHNT and CDR2 YYREEE come from the germline V gene (reference sequence). Here the CDR3 DNA reads TGTGCCAGCAGCTCCCGAGCTAACTATGGCTACACCTTC. Its protein product is CASSSRANYGYTF.

V and J are TRBV28 and TRBJ2-3; the match to TRBD2 covers 15 bases. V shed 4 bases, J shed 3 bases, and the junction held 5 bases outside the gene matches. The CDR3 is made up of 17 amino acids. CDR1 and CDR2 from the germline V gene are MDHEN and SYDVKM. The CDR3 nucleotides are TGTGCCAGCAGTTCCGGGACTAGCGGGAGGAGGACAGATACGCAGTATTTT. This translates into CASSSGTSGRRTDTQYF.

The chain employs TRBV10-3 and TRBJ2-1; TRBD2 aligns across 12 bases. V shed 6 bases, J shed 6 bases, and the junction held 6 bases outside the gene matches. This CDR3 has 15 amino acids. Germline values: CDR1 ENHRY, CDR2 SYGVKD. CDR3 protein: CAISPGLAGLNEQFF. CDR3 coding DNA: TGTGCCATCAGCCCGGGACTAGCGGGCCTCAATGAGCAGTTCTTC.

This chain joins TRBV10-3 and TRBJ2-7, with D tentatively TRBD2 (5 bases). The CDR3 has 12 residues. Trimming pared 7 bases from V and 0 bases from J, leaving 7 bases between. Germline values: CDR1 ENHRY, CDR2 SYGVKD. CDR3 sequence: CAIIGSSYEQYF. In DNA, the CDR3 is TGTGCCATCATAGGGAGCTCCTACGAGCAGTACTTC.

The V gene is TRBV6-5, the J gene TRBJ2-5; D call uncertain. Per the germline V gene, CDR1 is MNHEY and CDR2 is SVGAGI. The CDR3 is made up of 15 amino acids. Trimming cost V 0 bases and J 5 bases, with 13 bases left between them. The DNA for the CDR3 is TGTGCCAGCAGTTACTCGTTGTTAGCTGGCGAGACCCAGTACTTC. Amino acid sequence: CASSYSLLAGETQYF.

The chain has TRBV19 and TRBJ2-3, with D uncertain. CDR1 and CDR2 (germline): LNHDA, SQIVND (reference sequence). V was clipped by 3 bases and J by 5 bases, with 9 bases between them. CDR3 length: 13 residues. CDR3 sequence (DNA): TGTGCCAGTAGTATGGTGGGCCAAGATACGCAGTATTTT. Translation: CASSMVGQDTQYF.

The chain recombines TRBV30 with TRBJ1-3; D ambiguous. Trimming left V 4 bases short and J 2 bases short, with 15 bases between. This CDR3 contains 15 residues. The germline CDR1 and CDR2 sequences are GTSNPN and SVGIG (reference sequence). The CDR3 spells CAWTRPSGPGNTIYF. The CDR3 DNA sequence: TGTGCCTGGACGCGGCCGTCGGGCCCTGGAAACACCATATATTTT.